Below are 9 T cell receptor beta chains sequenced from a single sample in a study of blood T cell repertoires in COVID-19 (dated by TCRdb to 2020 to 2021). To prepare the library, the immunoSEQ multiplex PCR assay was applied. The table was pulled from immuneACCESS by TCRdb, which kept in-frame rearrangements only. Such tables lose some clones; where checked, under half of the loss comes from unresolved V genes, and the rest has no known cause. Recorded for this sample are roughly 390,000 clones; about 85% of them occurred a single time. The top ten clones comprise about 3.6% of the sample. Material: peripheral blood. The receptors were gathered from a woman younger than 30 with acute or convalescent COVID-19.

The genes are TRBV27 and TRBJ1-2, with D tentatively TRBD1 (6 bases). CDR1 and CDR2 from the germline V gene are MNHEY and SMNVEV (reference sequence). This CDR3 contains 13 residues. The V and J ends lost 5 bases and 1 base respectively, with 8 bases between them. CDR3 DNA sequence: TGTGCCAGCAGTGAGGACAGTAACTATGGCTACACCTTC. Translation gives CASSEDSNYGYTF.

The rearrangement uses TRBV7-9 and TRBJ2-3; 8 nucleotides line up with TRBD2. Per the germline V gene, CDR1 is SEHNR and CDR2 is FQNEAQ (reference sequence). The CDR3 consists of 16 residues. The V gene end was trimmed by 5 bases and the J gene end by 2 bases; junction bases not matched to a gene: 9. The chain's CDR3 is CASSPGTGGNTDTQYF. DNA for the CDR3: TGTGCCAGCAGCCCAGGGACGGGAGGGAACACAGATACGCAGTATTTT.

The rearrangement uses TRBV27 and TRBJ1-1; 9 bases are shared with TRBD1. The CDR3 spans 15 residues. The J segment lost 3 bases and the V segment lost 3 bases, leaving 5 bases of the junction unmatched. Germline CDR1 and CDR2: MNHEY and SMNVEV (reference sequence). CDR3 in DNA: TGTGCCAGCAGTTTGGGACAGGGTAGGGACACTGAAGCTTTCTTT. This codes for CASSLGQGRDTEAFF.

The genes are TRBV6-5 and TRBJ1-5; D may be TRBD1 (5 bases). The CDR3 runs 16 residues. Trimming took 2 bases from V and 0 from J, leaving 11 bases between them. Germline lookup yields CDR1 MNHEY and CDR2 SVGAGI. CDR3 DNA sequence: TGTGCCAGCAGTTACCGGGGAGGGGATAGCAATCAGCCCCAGCATTTT. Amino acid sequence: CASSYRGGDSNQPQHF.

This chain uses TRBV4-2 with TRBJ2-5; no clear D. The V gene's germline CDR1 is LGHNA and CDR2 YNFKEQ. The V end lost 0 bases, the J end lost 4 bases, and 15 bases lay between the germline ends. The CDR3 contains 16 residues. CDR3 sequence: CASSQDVARSSETQYF. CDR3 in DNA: TGTGCCAGCAGCCAAGATGTTGCTAGATCGTCAGAGACCCAGTACTTC.

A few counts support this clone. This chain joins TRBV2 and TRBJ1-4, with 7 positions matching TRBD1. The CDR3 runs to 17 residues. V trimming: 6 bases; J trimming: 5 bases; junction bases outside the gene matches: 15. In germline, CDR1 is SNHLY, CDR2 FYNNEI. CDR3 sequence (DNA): TGTGCCAGCAGGGCCGGGACAGCCTTGACGGCGAATGAAAAACTGTTTTTT. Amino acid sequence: CASRAGTALTANEKLFF.

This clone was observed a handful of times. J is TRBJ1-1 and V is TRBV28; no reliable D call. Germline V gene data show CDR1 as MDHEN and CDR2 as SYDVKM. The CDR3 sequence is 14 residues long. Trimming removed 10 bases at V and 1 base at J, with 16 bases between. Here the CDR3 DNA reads TGTGCCAACGACCTCATAGCCGAGAACACTGAAGCTTTCTTT. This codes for CANDLIAENTEAFF.

The CDR3 region has the DNA TGTGCCAGCACCCTAAATCTAGCGGGAATAAATGAGCAGTTCTTC. As protein: CASTLNLAGINEQFF. The chain combines TRBV7-2 with TRBJ2-1; 9 positions match TRBD2. The CDR3 covers 15 residues. The junction had 11 bases not matched to a gene; V was cut back by 7 bases and J by 7 bases. In germline, CDR1 is SGHTA, CDR2 FQGNSA.

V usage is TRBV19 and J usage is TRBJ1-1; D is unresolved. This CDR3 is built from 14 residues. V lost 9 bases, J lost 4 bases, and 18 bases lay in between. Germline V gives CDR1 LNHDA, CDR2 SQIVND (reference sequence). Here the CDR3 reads CASGSIEGGTEAFF. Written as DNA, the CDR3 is TGTGCCAGCGGATCAATTGAGGGAGGCACTGAAGCTTTCTTT.